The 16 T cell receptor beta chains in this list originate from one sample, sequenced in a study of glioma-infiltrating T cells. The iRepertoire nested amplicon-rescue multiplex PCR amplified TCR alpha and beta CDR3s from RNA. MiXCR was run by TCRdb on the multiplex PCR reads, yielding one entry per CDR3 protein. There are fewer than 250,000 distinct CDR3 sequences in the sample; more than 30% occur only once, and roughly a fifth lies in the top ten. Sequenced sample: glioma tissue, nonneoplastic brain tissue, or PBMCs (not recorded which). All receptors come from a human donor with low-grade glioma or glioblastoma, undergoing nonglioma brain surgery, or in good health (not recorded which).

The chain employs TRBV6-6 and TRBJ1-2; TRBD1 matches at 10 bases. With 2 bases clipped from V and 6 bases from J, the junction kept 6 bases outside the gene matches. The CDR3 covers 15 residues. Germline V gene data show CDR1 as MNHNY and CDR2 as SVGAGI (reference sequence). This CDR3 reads CASSYRSGTGDGYTF. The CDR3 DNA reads TGTGCCAGCAGTTACCGCTCCGGGACAGGGGATGGCTACACCTTC.

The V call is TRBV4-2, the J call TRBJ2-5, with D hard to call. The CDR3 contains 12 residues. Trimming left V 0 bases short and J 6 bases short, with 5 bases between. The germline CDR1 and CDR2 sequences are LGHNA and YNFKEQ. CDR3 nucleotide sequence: TGTGCCAGCAGCCAAGAGGGAAAGACCCAGTACTTC. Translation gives CASSQEGKTQYF.

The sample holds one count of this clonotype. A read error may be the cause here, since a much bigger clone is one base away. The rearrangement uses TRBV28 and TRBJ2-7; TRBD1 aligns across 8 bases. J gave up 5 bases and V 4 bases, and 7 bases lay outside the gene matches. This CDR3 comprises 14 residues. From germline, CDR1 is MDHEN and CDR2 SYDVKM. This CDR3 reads CASSSTGVHHEQYF. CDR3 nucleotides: TGTGCCAGCAGTTCGACAGGGGTACACCACGAGCAGTACTTC.

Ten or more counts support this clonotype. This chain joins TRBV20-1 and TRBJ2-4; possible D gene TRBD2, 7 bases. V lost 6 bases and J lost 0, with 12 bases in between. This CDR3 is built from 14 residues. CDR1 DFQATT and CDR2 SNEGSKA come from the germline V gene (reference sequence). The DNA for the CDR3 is TGCAGTGCGAAAGGGGGGGGAGCCAAAAACATTCAGTACTTC. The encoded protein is CSAKGGGAKNIQYF.

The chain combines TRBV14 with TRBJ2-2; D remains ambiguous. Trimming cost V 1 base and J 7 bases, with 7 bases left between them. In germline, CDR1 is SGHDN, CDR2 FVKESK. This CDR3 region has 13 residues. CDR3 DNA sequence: TGTGCCAGCAGCCAAGTCGTCGGCGGGGAGCTGTTTTTT. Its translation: CASSQVVGGELFF.

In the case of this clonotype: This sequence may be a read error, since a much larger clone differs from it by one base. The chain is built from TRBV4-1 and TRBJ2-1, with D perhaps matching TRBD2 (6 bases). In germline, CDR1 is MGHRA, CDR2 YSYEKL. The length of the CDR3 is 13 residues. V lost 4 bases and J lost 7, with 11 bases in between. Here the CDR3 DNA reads TGCGCCAGCAGCCTCCCCGGGAGAAATGAGCAGTTCTTC. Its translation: CASSLPGRNEQFF.

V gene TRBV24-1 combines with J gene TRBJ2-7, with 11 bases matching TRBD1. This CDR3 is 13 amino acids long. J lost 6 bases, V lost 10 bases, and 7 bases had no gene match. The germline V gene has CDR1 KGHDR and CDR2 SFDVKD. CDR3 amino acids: CATSAGTGGEQYF. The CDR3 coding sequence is TGTGCCACGTCGGCCGGGACAGGGGGCGAGCAGTACTTC.

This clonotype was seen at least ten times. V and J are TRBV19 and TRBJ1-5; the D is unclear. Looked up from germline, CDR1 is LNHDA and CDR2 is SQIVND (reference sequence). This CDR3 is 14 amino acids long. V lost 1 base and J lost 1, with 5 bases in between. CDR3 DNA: TGTGCCAGTAGTATAGGCAGCAGCAATCAGCCCCAGCATTTT. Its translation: CASSIGSSNQPQHF.

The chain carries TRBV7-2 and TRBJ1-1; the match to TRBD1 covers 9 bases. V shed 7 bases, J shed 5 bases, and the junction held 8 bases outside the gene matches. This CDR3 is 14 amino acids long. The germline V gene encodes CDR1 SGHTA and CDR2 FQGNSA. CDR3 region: CASILNRGLTEAFF. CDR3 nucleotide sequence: TGTGCCAGCATCCTAAACAGGGGGCTTACTGAAGCTTTCTTT.

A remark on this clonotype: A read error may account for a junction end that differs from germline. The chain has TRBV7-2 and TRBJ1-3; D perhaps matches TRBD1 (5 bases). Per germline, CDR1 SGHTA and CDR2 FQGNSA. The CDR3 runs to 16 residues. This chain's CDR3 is CDSSFAQGDSGNTIYF. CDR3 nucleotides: TGTGACAGCAGCTTCGCGCAGGGCGACTCTGGAAACACCATATATTTT.

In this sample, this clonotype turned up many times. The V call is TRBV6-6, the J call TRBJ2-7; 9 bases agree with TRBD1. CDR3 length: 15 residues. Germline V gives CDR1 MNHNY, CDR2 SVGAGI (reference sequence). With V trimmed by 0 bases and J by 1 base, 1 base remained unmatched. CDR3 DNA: TGTGCCAGCAGTTACTCTGGGACAGGGTCCTACGAGCAGTACTTC. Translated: CASSYSGTGSYEQYF.

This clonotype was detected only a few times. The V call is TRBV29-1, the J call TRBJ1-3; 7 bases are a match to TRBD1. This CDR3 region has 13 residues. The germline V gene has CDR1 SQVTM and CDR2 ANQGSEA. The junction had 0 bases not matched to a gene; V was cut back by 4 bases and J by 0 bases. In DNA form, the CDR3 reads TGCAGCGTTGGACAGGGCTCTGGAAACACCATATATTTT. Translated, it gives CSVGQGSGNTIYF.

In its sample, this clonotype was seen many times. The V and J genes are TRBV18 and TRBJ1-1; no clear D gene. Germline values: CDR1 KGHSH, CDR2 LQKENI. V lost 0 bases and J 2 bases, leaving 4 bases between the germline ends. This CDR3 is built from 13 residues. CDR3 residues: CASSPPVNTEAFF. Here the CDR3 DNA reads TGTGCCAGCTCACCACCAGTTAACACTGAAGCTTTCTTT.

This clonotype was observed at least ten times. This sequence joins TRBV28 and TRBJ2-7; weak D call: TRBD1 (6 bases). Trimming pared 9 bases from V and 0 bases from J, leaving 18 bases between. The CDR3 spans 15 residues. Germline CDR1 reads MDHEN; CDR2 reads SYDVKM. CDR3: CASRVWGQSSYEQYF. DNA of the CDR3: TGTGCCAGTCGCGTTTGGGGACAAAGCTCCTACGAGCAGTACTTC.

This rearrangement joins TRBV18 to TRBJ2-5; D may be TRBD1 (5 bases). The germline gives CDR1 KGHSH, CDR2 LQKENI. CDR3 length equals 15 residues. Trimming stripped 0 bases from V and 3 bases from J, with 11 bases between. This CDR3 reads CASSPPSGYKETQYF. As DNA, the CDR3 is TGTGCCAGCTCACCACCCTCAGGGTATAAAGAGACCCAGTACTTC.

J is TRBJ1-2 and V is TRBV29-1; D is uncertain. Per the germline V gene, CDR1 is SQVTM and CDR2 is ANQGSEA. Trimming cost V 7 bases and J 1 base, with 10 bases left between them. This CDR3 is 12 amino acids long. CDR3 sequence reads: CSGRDFNYGYTF. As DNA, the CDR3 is TGCAGCGGGCGGGATTTTAACTATGGCTACACCTTC.